This TCR beta chain originates from a study of PD-1 blockade in classical Hodgkin lymphoma. Notes on the study in general: Some patients began nivolumab under 1 year after ASCT. These patients were excluded from later analyses. At baseline, newly diagnosed patients reportedly showed less TCR diversity than healthy donors. At C4D1, TCR diversity had climbed significantly for CD4+ cells, though not for CD8+ cells.

There are 15 residues in the CDR3. The V gene lost 2 bases and the J gene lost 0 bases, with 9 bases spanning the gap. Germline V gene lookup returns CDR1 MDHEN and CDR2 SYDVKM. Worth noting for this clone: Its antigen is as yet unknown.

Time point meaning: cycle 4 day 1 (C4D1), after five to seven weeks of nivolumab. Every one of the patients relapsed after autologous stem cell transplantation (brentuximab vedotin exposure was variable). Magnetic negative selection served to purify CD4+ T cells out of PBMCs that had been thawed. The assay was immunoSEQ multiplex PCR, and TCRdb's table has in-frame clones only and misses some. The repertoire consists of approximately 18,000 clones, with 65% to 85% occurring once and the leading ten covering around 2%. This receptor was identified in a human donor with classical Hodgkin lymphoma. The V and J genes are TRBV28 and TRBJ2-3; D is possibly TRBD1 (5 bases). The sample consisted of CD4+ T cells from blood, taken before the fourth cycle of nivolumab. The CDR3 protein is CASSLQDTSTDTQYF. The CDR3 coding sequence is TGTGCCAGCAGTTTACAGGACACTAGCACAGATACGCAGTATTTT.